This T cell receptor (beta chain) emerged from a study of blood T cell repertoires in COVID-19. Overall study: Samples taken during acute and convalescent COVID-19 were collected in the United States, Italy and Spain. T cells, B-cell-depleted T cells, or PBMCs supplied cDNA or gDNA.

Source study methods: It was from reference gene primer amplification that nucleated cell counts were estimated. Profiling relied on immunoSEQ multiplex PCR, and the TCRdb table lists in-frame clones only, not all of them. V and J calls and clone size follow that table, whereas D and trimming were derived from the DNA. This table holds 200,000 or so clones, about 90% found once. Germline assignment: CDR1 LGHNA and CDR2 YNFKEQ. The CDR3 length is 16 residues. V lost 1 base, J lost 0 bases, and 10 bases lay in between. The V and J genes are TRBV4-2 and TRBJ1-3, with a tentative D call TRBD1 (5 bases). The source is a man aged 35 to 55 with active or convalescent COVID-19. The sequencing sample was made of peripheral blood. The chain's CDR3 is CASSQGQGRSGNTIYF. CDR3 coding DNA: TGTGCCAGCAGCCAAGGTCAGGGCCGCTCTGGAAACACCATATATTTT.